This T cell receptor (beta chain) stems from a study of T cells in Graves' hyperthyroidism and ophthalmopathy. There are many counts of this clonotype. Germline V gives CDR1 MNHEY, CDR2 SVGEGT. CDR3 length equals 13 residues. The V end was cut by 6 bases, the J end by 8 bases, with 13 bases between. RNA transcripts gave rise to amplified TCR beta CDR3 regions. The HTBI primer set was used in a first-round RT-PCR of the TCR CDR3. A single record per CDR3 protein comes from TCRdb applying MiXCR to the multiplex PCR reads. The sample consists of around 420,000 distinct CDR3 sequences, 15% to 18% of them appearing once.

The chain is built from TRBV6-2 or TRBV6-3 and TRBJ2-2; unclear D gene. This TCR was sampled from a woman younger than 35 with Graves' hyperthyroidism. The sample comprised blood. CDR3 region: CASSDQVTGELFF. CDR3 DNA sequence: TGTGCCAGCAGCGACCAGGTCACAGGGGAGCTGTTTTTT.